Shown below are 5 T cell receptor beta chains from a single sample sequenced in a study of T-cell reconstitution after alpha-beta-depleted transplantation in children. Preparation of the TCRbeta library was carried out with unique molecular identifiers. TCRdb called the PCR reads again in MiXCR, with one record for every CDR3 protein. The sample includes 600,000 to 700,000 distinct CDR3 sequences, roughly 17% of them seen just once. The specimen comprised PBMCs from the stem cell graft donor, sampled from the stem cell graft. These receptors came from a human donor who donated a stem cell graft to a child with acute myeloid leukemia.

This CDR3 is CSAILGTSGSYEQYV. The DNA for the CDR3 is TGCAGTGCCATCCTCGGGACTAGCGGCTCCTACGAGCAGTACGTC. This sequence joins TRBV20-1 and TRBJ2-7; 11 nucleotides agree with TRBD2. Germline assignment: CDR1 DFQATT and CDR2 SNEGSKA (reference sequence). The V segment lost 6 bases and the J segment 0 bases; nucleotides outside the gene matches: 7. The CDR3 has 15 residues.

The chain combines TRBV4-1 with TRBJ1-1, with 12 positions matching TRBD1. The CDR3 is 18 amino acids. The ends lost 5 bases at V and 11 bases at J; junction bases unmatched: 21. Germline V lookup: CDR1 MGHRA, CDR2 YSYEKL. As DNA, the CDR3 is TGCGCCAGCAGCGAGGGGCCTATCTATGGGGACAGGGGGCAAGATGCTTTCTTT. Protein product: CASSEGPIYGDRGQDAFF.

This clonotype was detected ten times or more. The chain joins TRBV7-2 to TRBJ2-3; 7 bases match TRBD2. CDR3 length equals 17 residues. Germline loops: CDR1 SGHTA, CDR2 FQGNSA. The junction had 8 bases not matched to a gene; V was cut back by 1 base and J by 1 base. The CDR3 coding sequence is TGTGCCAGCAGCTTAGTAGCGGGTCAGGTTCGCACAGATACGCAGTATTTT. Amino acid sequence: CASSLVAGQVRTDTQYF.

There are a few counts of this clonotype. This sequence joins TRBV11-2 and TRBJ2-5; the match to TRBD1 covers 8 bases. Germline CDR1 is SGHAT and CDR2 is FQNNGV. The V segment lost 5 bases and the J segment 1 base; nucleotides outside the gene matches: 12. This CDR3 is built from 17 residues. The CDR3 bases are TGTGCCAGCAGCCCCCGGACAGGGTGGCTCGTCCAAGAGACCCAGTACTTC. As protein: CASSPRTGWLVQETQYF.

The V gene is TRBV5-1, the J gene TRBJ2-2; D is perhaps TRBD1 (6 bases). Trimming left V 0 bases short and J 3 bases short, with 9 bases between. From germline, CDR1 is SGHRS and CDR2 YFSETQ. The CDR3 sequence is 15 residues long. CDR3 DNA sequence: TGCGCCAGCAGCTTGGCAGGGGTGGACACCGGGGAGCTGTTTTTT. As protein: CASSLAGVDTGELFF.